This TCR beta chain was sequenced in a study of T cells in tumors and immune-related adverse events. Germline V gene sequence: CDR1 SGHRS, CDR2 YFSETQ. V shed 5 bases and J shed 0 bases, with 9 bases lying between them. This CDR3 comprises 13 residues. Clones were sequenced by immunoSEQ multiplex PCR, and TCRdb holds only the in-frame ones, with some missing. Of tens of thousands of clones detected, around nine tenths appear once; the ten largest clones hold around 1.3%. This sequence originates from a female donor with metastatic renal cell carcinoma. The rearrangement links TRBV5-1 to TRBJ2-7, with D possibly matching TRBD2 (5 bases). The sequenced sample was lymph node tissue, obtained from a patient treated with anti-PD-1 therapy. As DNA, the CDR3 is TGCGCCAGCAGGGGTAGCGACTCCTACGAGCAGTACTTC. Translation gives CASRGSDSYEQYF.